The clone carrying this TCR beta chain was seen only a few times. Antigen unknown. This entry is derived from a study of T cells after yellow fever vaccination. Study-level points and caveats: Across the CD4 and CD8 compartments, a small share of clonotypes was present in both. A weaker secondary response peaked on day 5, the primary on day 15. At about 97% for CD4 and 88% for CD8, most primary-vaccination clones showed up again after the booster.

TCR cDNA, made by 5'RACE template switching, carried an added universal primer site and UMIs. One entry per CDR3 protein, called by TCRdb with MiXCR from the 5' RACE reads. The sample yields a few hundred thousand distinct CDR3 sequences, 7.5% to 9% seen once. The CDR3 is 14 amino acids. Trimming took off 3 bases at V and 2 bases at J, with 7 bases between the two ends. The sequence was collected from a young man who received the YFV17D yellow fever vaccine. The chain links TRBV12-3 or TRBV12-4 to TRBJ2-2; D remains unclear. Sequenced here: PBMCs, sampled on the day of the first yellow fever vaccination. The CDR3 coding sequence is TGTGCCAGCAGTTTTTCGGTAAACACCGGGGAGCTGTTTTTT. This sequence encodes CASSFSVNTGELFF.